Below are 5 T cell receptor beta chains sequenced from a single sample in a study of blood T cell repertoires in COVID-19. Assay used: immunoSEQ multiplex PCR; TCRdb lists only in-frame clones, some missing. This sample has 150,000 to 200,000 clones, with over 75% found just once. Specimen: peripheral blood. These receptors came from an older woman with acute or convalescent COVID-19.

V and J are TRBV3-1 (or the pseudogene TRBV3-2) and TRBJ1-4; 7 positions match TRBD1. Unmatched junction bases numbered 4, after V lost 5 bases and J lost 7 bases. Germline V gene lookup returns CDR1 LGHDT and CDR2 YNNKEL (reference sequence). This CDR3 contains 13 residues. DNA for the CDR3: TGTGCCAGCAGCTACGGGACAGCTGAAAAACTGTTTTTT. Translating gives CASSYGTAEKLFF.

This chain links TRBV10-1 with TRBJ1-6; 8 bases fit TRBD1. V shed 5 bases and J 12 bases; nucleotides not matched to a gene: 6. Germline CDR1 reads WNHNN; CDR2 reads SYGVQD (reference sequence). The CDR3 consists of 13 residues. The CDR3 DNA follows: TGCGCCAGCAGTCCAGACAGGGGAGGACCCCTCCACTTT. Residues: CASSPDRGGPLHF.

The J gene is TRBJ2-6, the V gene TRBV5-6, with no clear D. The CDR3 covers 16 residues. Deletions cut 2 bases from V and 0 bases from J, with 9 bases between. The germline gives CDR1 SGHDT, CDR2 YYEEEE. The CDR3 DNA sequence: TGTGCCAGCAGCTTCTCCATTAGCTCTGGGGCCAACGTCCTGACTTTC. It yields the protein CASSFSISSGANVLTF.

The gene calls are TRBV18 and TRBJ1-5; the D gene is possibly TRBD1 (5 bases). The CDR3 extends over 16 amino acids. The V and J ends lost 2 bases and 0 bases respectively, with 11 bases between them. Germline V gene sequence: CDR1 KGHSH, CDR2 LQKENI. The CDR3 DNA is TGTGCCAGCTCACCAACAGGTCTGCGTAGCAATCAGCCCCAGCATTTT. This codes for CASSPTGLRSNQPQHF.

CDR3 sequence reads: CASRSGSRPDTQYF. Written as DNA, the CDR3 is TGTGCCAGTAGGAGCGGGAGCCGACCAGATACGCAGTATTTT. The gene calls are TRBV19 and TRBJ2-3; 8 nucleotides align to TRBD2. Per germline, CDR1 LNHDA and CDR2 SQIVND (reference sequence). CDR3 length: 14 amino acids. V lost 6 bases and J lost 4; bases outside the gene matches: 6.